The following is a T cell receptor (beta chain) sequence with its context. This entry belongs to a study of blood T cells in healthy people across ages. Whole-study context: About one barcoded beta molecule per two T cells was the capture yield of template switching.

The CDR3 consists of 13 residues. In germline, CDR1 is SGHRS, CDR2 YFSETQ. V was clipped by 6 bases and J by 3 bases; unmatched bases: 2. PCR was performed a second time for 7 to 11 cycles using a sample-barcoded 5' primer and a J-beta primer mix. A template-switch adaptor containing 12 random nucleotides labeled each cDNA molecule. TCRdb recomputed calls from the 5' RACE reads with MiXCR, one row per CDR3 protein. The sample has around 800,000 distinct CDR3 sequences; less than 80% are singletons. The donors, aged about 6 to 95, were healthy Caucasians from Russia. No fewer than 6 million PBMCs went into each sample.

The rearrangement uses TRBV5-1 and TRBJ2-2, with TRBD1 matching 7 bases. The TCR comes from a young man in good health. Sequenced input: blood. CDR3 sequence: CASNTGDTGELFF. The CDR3 DNA reads TGCGCCAGCAATACAGGGGACACCGGGGAGCTGTTTTTT.